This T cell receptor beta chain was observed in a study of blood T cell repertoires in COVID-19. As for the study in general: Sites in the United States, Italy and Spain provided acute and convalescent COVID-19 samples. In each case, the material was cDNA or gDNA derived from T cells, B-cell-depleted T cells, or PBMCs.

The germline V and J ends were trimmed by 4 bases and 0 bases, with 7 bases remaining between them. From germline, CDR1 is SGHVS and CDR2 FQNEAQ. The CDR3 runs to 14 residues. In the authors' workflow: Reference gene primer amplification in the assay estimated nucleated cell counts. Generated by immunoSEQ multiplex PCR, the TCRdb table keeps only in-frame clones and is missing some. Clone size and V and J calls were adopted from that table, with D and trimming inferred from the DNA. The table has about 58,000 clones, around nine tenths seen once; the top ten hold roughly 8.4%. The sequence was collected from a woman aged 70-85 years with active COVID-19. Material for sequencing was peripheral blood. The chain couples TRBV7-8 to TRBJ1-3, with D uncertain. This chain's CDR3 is CASSSPSSGNTIYF. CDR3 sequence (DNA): TGTGCCAGCAGCTCACCCAGCTCTGGAAACACCATATATTTT.